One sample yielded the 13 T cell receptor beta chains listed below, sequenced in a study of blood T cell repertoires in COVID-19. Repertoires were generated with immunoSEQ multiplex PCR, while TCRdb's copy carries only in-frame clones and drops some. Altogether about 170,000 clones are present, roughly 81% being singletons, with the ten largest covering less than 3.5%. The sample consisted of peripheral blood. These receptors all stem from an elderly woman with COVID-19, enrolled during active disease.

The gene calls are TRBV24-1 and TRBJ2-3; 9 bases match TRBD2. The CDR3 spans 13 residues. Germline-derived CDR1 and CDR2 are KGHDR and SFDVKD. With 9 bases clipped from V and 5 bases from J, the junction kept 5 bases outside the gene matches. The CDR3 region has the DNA TGTGCCACCCGCGGGGGGGCCGGAGATACGCAGTATTTT. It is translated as CATRGGAGDTQYF.

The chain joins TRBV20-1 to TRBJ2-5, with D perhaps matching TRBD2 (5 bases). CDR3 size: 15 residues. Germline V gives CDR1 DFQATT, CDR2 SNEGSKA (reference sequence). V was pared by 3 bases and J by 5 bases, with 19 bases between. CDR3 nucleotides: TGCAGTGCTAGTTGGGAAGGGAGACCGGGGGAGACCCAGTACTTC. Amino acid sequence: CSASWEGRPGETQYF.

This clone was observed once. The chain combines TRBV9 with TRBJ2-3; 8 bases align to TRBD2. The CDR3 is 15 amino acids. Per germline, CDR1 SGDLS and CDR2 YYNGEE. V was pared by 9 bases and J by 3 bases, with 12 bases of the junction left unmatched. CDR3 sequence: CATNPIGGATDTQYF. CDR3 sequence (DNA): TGTGCCACTAACCCAATCGGGGGGGCTACAGATACGCAGTATTTT.

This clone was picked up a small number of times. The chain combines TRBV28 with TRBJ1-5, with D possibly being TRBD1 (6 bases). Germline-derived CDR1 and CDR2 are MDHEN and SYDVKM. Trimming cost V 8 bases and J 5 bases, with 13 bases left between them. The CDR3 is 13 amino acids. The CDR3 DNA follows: TGTGCCAGCGGCACTACAGGGCATCAGCCCCAGCATTTT. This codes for CASGTTGHQPQHF.

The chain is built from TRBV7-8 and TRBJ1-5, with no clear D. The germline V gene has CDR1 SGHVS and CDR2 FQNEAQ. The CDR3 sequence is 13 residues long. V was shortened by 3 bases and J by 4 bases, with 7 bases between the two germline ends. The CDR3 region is CASSFAGNQPQHF. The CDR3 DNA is TGTGCCAGCAGCTTTGCCGGGAATCAGCCCCAGCATTTT.

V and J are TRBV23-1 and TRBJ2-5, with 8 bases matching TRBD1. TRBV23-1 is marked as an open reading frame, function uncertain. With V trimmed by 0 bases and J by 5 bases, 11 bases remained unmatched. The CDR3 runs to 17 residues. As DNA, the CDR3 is TGCGCCAGCAGTCAATCGCTCCGGGCAGGGGGCAGGGAGACCCAGTACTTC. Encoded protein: CASSQSLRAGGRETQYF.

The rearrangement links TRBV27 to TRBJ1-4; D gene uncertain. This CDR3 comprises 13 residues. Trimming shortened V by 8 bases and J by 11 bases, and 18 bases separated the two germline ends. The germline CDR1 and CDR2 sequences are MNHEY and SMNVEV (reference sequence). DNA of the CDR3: TGTGCCAGCCGAACGCCCCTTAAGGAGAAACTGTTTTTT. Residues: CASRTPLKEKLFF.

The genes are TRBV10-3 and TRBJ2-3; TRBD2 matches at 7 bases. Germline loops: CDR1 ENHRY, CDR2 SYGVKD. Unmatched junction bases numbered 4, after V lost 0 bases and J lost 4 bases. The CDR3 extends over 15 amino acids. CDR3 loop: CAISESTGRADTQYF. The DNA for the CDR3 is TGTGCCATCAGTGAGTCGACGGGGAGGGCAGATACGCAGTATTTT.

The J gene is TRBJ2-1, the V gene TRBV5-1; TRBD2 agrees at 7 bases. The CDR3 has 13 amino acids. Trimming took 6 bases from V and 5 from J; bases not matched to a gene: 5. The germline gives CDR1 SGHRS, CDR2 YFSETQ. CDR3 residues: CASNGLDNNEQFF. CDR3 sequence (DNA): TGCGCCAGCAACGGACTAGATAACAATGAGCAGTTCTTC. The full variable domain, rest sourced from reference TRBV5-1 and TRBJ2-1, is KAGVTQTPRYLIKTRGQQVTLSCSPISGHRSVSWYQQTPGQGLQFLFEYFSETQRNKGNFPGRFSGRQFSNSRSEMNVSTLELGDSALYLCASNGLDNNEQFFGPGTRLTVL.

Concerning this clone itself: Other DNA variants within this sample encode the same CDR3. The CDR3 loop reads CASSPTGGREQYF. The CDR3 DNA is TGTGCCAGCTCACCAACGGGAGGAAGAGAGCAGTACTTC. The V gene is TRBV18, the J gene TRBJ2-7, with TRBD2 matching over 7 bases. The CDR3 runs 13 residues. J lost 7 bases, V lost 2 bases, and 5 bases had no gene match. CDR1 and CDR2 from the germline V gene are KGHSH and LQKENI.

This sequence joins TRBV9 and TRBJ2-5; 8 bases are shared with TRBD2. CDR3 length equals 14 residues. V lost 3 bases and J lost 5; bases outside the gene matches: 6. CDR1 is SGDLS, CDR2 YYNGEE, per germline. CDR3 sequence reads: CASSARGEWETQYF. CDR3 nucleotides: TGTGCCAGCAGCGCGCGGGGGGAGTGGGAGACCCAGTACTTC.

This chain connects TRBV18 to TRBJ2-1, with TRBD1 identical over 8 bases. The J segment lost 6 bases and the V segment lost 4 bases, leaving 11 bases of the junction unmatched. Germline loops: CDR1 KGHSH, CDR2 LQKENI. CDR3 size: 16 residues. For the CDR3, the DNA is TGTGCCAGCTCACACCTCGGACAGGGAACATCCAATGAGCAGTTCTTC. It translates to CASSHLGQGTSNEQFF.

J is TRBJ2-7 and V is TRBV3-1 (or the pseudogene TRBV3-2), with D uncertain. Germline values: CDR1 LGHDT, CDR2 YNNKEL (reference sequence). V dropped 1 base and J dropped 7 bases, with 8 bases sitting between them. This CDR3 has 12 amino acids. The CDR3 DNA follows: TGTGCCAGCAGCCAAGCGGGTTGGGAGCAGTACTTC. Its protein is CASSQAGWEQYF.